This T cell receptor (beta chain) appears in the sequencing data of a study of vaccination and CD4 T cells after COVID-19. Oncomine TCR Beta short-read sequencing was applied to DNA from cultured CD4+ T cells. TCRdb independently ran MiXCR on the PCR reads; one entry per CDR3 protein. Found here are about 19,000 distinct CDR3 sequences, about half of them singletons; the top ten hold around 4.1%. The CDR3 is made up of 11 amino acids. V was shortened by 3 bases and J by 0 bases, with 1 base between the two germline ends. CDR1 and CDR2 (germline): SGHRS, YFSETQ. Points on this clonotype: The antigen is undetermined.

Treatment denoted: roughly 10-day PBMC culture with coronavirus spike peptide pools or control peptides (ViraFEST assay). This chain joins TRBV5-1 and TRBJ2-7; no firm D call. Sequences were obtained from CD4+ T cells from blood, cultured in vitro. The source is a human donor who had recovered from COVID-19. Written as DNA, the CDR3 is TGCGCCAGCAGCTCCTCCTACGAGCAGTACTTC. Its translation: CASSSSYEQYF.